A selection of T cell receptor beta chains follows, all from one sample in a study of blood T cell repertoires in COVID-19. TCRdb's copy holds only in-frame clones and misses some; the assay was immunoSEQ multiplex PCR. The data show over 100,000 clones, over 65% seen once. Sequencing input: peripheral blood. All receptors come from a woman in her 70s with acute or convalescent COVID-19. Each CDR3 is given with its conserved first and last residue. D genes are given only for firm matches. Clone sizes are given selectively: once, few, many, or a class where the clone is expanded.

TRBV14	.	.	TRBJ1-1	CASSQLAGNTEAFF	TGTGCCAGCAGCCAACTGGCGGGGAACACTGAAGCTTTCTTT
TRBV3-1/TRBV3-2	.	.	TRBJ1-1	CASSHGVTEAFF	TGTGCCAGCAGCCACGGGGTCACTGAAGCTTTCTTT
TRBV10-3	.	TRBD1	TRBJ1-1	CAIRQGRNTEAFF	TGTGCCATTCGACAGGGGCGGAACACTGAAGCTTTCTTT
TRBV7-2	.	TRBD2	TRBJ2-7	CASSPGGLAGIEQYF	TGTGCCAGCAGCCCCGGAGGGCTAGCGGGGATCGAGCAGTACTTC
TRBV14	.	TRBD2	TRBJ2-5	CASSLASGGGETQYF	TGTGCCAGCAGCCTCGCTAGCGGGGGCGGGGAGACCCAGTACTTC
TRBV4-3	.	.	TRBJ2-5	CASSQDRQAGAQYF	TGCGCCAGCAGCCAAGATCGTCAGGCCGGTGCCCAGTACTTC
TRBV7-3	.	.	TRBJ2-7	CASSRAPGGLYEQYF	TGTGCCAGCAGCCGAGCCCCGGGGGGCCTCTACGAGCAGTACTTC
TRBV21-1	.	.	TRBJ2-6	CASSKYGTGGSGANVLTF	TGTGCCAGCAGCAAATATGGGACAGGGGGCTCTGGGGCCAACGTCCTGACTTTC
TRBV28	.	.	TRBJ1-2	CASSPVLNYGYTF	TGTGCCAGCAGTCCTGTGTTAAACTATGGCTACACCTTC
TRBV20-1	.	.	TRBJ2-7	CSATGAREQYF	TGCAGTGCTACAGGGGCTCGGGAGCAGTACTTC
TRBV7-2	.	TRBD1	TRBJ2-5	CASSLWDSQGAQYF	TGTGCCAGCAGCTTGTGGGACAGCCAAGGCGCCCAGTACTTC
TRBV18	.	.	TRBJ2-1	CASSPPSGWGNEQFF	TGTGCCAGCTCACCACCAAGCGGGTGGGGGAATGAGCAGTTCTTC
TRBV4-3	.	.	TRBJ1-2	CASSQDLDIPNYGYTF	TGCGCCAGCAGCCAAGATTTGGACATACCCAACTATGGCTACACCTTC
TRBV3-1/TRBV3-2	.	.	TRBJ1-4	CASSSRGTQENEKLFF	TGTGCCAGCAGCTCAAGGGGCACACAGGAGAATGAAAAACTGTTTTTT
TRBV11-3	.	.	TRBJ2-1	CASSKYNEQFF	TGTGCCAGCAGTAAATACAATGAGCAGTTCTTC
TRBV5-1	.	.	TRBJ1-2	CASSLGDSNYGYTF	TGCGCCAGCAGCTTGGGGGACTCTAACTATGGCTACACCTTC
TRBV19	.	.	TRBJ2-1	CASRRDSYNEQFF	TGTGCCAGTAGGCGGGACTCCTACAATGAGCAGTTCTTC
TRBV3-1/TRBV3-2	.	TRBD1	TRBJ1-3	CASTRGPWTGAGNTIYF	TGTGCCAGCACCCGAGGCCCTTGGACAGGGGCTGGAAACACCATATATTTT
TRBV11-2	.	.	TRBJ2-5	CASSFSRAQYF	TGTGCCAGCAGCTTTTCACGGGCCCAGTACTTC
TRBV7-8	.	.	TRBJ1-1	CASSLGPGRGNTEAFF	TGTGCCAGCAGCTTAGGGCCAGGGAGGGGGAACACTGAAGCTTTCTTT
TRBV4-2	.	TRBD1	TRBJ1-2	CASSLIWTGVGYTF	TGTGCCAGCAGCCTGATATGGACAGGAGTCGGCTACACCTTC
TRBV11-2	.	TRBD2	TRBJ2-1	CASSLRLAGNEQFF	TGTGCCAGCAGCTTAAGACTAGCCGGCAATGAGCAGTTCTTC
TRBV5-6	.	.	TRBJ1-2	CASSLALVGLDGYTF	TGTGCCAGCAGCTTGGCCTTAGTGGGGCTGGATGGCTACACCTTC
TRBV6-5	.	.	TRBJ2-2	CASKWGLITGELFF	TGTGCCAGCAAGTGGGGACTCATCACCGGGGAGCTGTTTTTT
TRBV6-6	.	TRBD1	TRBJ1-1	CASSPKPGQGKTEAFF	TGTGCCAGCAGTCCTAAACCGGGACAGGGGAAAACTGAAGCTTTCTTT
TRBV5-1	.	.	TRBJ1-5	CASSFGSNQPQHF	TGCGCCAGCAGCTTCGGGAGCAATCAGCCCCAGCATTTT
TRBV7-3	once	TRBD2	TRBJ2-1	CASSPQRELAGGREQFF	TGTGCCAGCAGCCCCCAAAGGGAACTAGCGGGGGGAAGGGAGCAGTTCTTC
TRBV24-1	once	.	TRBJ1-2	CATSGPGPYGYTF	TGTGCCACCAGTGGCCCAGGGCCCTATGGCTACACCTTC
TRBV20-1	.	TRBD1	TRBJ1-2	CSASKKGALVGYTF	TGCAGTGCTAGTAAAAAGGGGGCGCTTGTTGGCTACACCTTC
TRBV4-1	.	.	TRBJ1-1	CASSQDRQGTLNTEAFF	TGCGCCAGCAGCCAAGATCGTCAGGGCACACTTAACACTGAAGCTTTCTTT